This TCR beta chain originates from a study of OX40 agonist ivuxolimab in advanced cancers. Measured with immunoSEQ multiplex PCR; TCRdb has only the in-frame clones, and not every one. Of over 100,000 clones in the sample, around 87% were seen once. Germline CDR1 reads SGHAT; CDR2 reads FQNNGV. The CDR3 extends over 14 amino acids. Trimming removed 5 bases at V and 8 bases at J, with 16 bases between. The J gene is TRBJ2-4, the V gene TRBV11-2; D call uncertain. The sequence came from an adult with an advanced solid tumor such as melanoma, head and neck, liver or kidney cancer. The specimen comprised CD4+ or CD8+ T cells sorted from blood, sampled in a trial of the OX40 agonist ivuxolimab. The CDR3 spells CASSLGRLTYIQYF. CDR3 in DNA: TGTGCCAGCAGCCTCGGACGGTTAACGTACATTCAGTACTTC.